A selection of T cell receptor beta chains follows, all from one sample in a study of regulatory T cells in long-lasting Graves disease. TCRdb called the multiplex PCR reads again in MiXCR, with one record for every CDR3 protein. This table has about 420,000 distinct CDR3 sequences, approximately 16% appearing once. The sample was also reused in another study, on T cells in Graves' hyperthyroidism and ophthalmopathy.

The starting material was peripheral blood mononuclear cells (PBMCs), obtained at new diagnosis, from a patient treated with antithyroid drugs. The receptors were sampled from a young woman with Graves disease. The CDR3 runs from the conserved cysteine through the conserved F or W. Expanded clones get a size class; other rows say once, few or many, or leave the size out.

>TRBV4-1|many
CASWGGSNQPQHF
>TRBV20-1|few
CSASRWTTNEKLFF
>TRBV28|many
CASSPPGTSGRVAYEQYF
>TRBV5-5|few
CASTPKLQGNTGELFF
>TRBV10-3|few
CAIRGSSTGELFF
>TRBV7-6|-
CASSLARVAGGPDNEQFF
>TRBV5-1|-
CASSPRTDTGNTIYF
>TRBV10-2|-
CASTETVTGELFF
>TRBV5-6|-
CASSSTDNRGGYTF
>TRBV9|few
CASSVGSVGNEQFF
>TRBV28|many
CASSFGVRFYPDTQYF
>TRBV20-1|many
CSARDRPWGQYF
>TRBV7-2|many
CASTTRDYTLNPYNEQFF
>TRBV9|-
CASSEGLAGGFSVYEQYF
>TRBV10-3|many
CAISISTGLNSPLHF
>TRBV28|many
CASSENIDTQYF
>TRBV12-3/TRBV12-4|many
CASSRPLLAGGSETQYF
>TRBV28|few
CASSSVRQSKYTGELFF
>TRBV18|many
CASSGGRTGGTQYF
>TRBV27|-
CASSLYSNSGATVLTF
>TRBV20-1|many
CSAKVAGETQYF
>TRBV28|many
CASRSRQGSYEQYF
>TRBV5-6|many
CASSLRASGRVTDTQYF
>TRBV29-1|few
CSVARTPTWGETQYF
>TRBV7-9|few
CASSLRLGGLYNEQFF
>TRBV28|many
CASSLWGASDYGYTF
>TRBV2|-
CASSGEYTGELFF
>TRBV5-6|few
CASSLEFVGSYEQYF
>TRBV28|many
CASTRPTGFSYEQYF
>TRBV28|many
CASSLLGARENNEQFF
>TRBV13|few
CASSLFGSGNTIYF
>TRBV5-1|few
CASSLRLAGVGTGELFF
>TRBV11-2|-
CASSSRYSATNEKLFF
>TRBV2|-
CASSVRTSVYEQYF
>TRBV20-1|many
CSARDFTGTLYETQYF
>TRBV20-1|few
CSARQGGLFLGYTF
>TRBV28|-
CASSLSFSEAFF
>TRBV11-2|many
CASSPAGRSSYEQYF
>TRBV29-1|few
CSVEGGASNTEAFF
>TRBV28|many
CASSLASYRDRNEKLFF
>TRBV14|-
CASSQDYYEKLFF
>TRBV12-3/TRBV12-4|many
CASEGAWNTGELFF
>TRBV2|-
CASKIPGRGEANEQYF
>TRBV6-1|many
CASRSVREQETQYF